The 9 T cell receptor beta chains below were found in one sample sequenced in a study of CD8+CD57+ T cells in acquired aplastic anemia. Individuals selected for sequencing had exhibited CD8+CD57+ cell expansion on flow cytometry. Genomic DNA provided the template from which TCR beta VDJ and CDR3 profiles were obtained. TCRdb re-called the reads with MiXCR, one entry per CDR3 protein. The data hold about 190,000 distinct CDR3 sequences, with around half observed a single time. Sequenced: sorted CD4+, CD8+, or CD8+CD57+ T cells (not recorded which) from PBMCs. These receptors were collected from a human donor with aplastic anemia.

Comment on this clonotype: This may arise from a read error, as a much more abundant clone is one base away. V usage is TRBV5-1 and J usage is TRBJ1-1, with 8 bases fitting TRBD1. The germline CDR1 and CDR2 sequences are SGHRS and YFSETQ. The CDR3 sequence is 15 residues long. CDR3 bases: TGCGCCGGCAGCCACCTTTACAGGGGGTACACTGAAGCTTTCTTT. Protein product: CAGSHLYRGYTEAFF.

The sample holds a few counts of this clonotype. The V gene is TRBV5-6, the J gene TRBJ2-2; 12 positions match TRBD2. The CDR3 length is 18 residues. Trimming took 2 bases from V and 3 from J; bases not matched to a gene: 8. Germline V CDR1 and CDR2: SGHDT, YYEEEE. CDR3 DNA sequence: TGTGCCAGCAGCTTTAGACTAGCGGGAGCGTCCCACACCGGGGAGCTGTTTTTT. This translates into CASSFRLAGASHTGELFF.

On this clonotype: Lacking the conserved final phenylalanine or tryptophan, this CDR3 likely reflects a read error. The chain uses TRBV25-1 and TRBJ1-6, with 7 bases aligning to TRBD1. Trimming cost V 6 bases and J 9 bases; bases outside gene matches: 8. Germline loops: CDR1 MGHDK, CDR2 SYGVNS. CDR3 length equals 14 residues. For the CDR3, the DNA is TGTGCCAGCAGAACCGGGACAGTCTTTTCACCCCTCCACTTG. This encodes CASRTGTVFSPLHL.

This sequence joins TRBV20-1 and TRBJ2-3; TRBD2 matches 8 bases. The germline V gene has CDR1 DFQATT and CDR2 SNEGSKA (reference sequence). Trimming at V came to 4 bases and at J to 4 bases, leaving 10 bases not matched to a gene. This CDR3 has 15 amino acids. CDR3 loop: CSATIGTRLSDTQYF. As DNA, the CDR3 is TGCAGTGCTACGATCGGGACTAGATTGTCAGATACGCAGTATTTT.

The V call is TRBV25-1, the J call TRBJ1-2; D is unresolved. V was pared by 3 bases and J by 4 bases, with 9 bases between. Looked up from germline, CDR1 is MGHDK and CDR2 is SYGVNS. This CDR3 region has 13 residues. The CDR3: CASSEGGAYGYTF. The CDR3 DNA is TGTGCCAGCAGTGAGGGCGGCGCCTATGGCTACACCTTC.

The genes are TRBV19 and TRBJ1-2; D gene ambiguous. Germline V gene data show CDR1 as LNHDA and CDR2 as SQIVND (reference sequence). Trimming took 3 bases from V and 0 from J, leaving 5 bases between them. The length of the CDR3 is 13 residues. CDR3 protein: CASSISTNYGYTF. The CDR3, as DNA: TGTGCCAGTAGTATCTCTACTAACTATGGCTACACCTTC.

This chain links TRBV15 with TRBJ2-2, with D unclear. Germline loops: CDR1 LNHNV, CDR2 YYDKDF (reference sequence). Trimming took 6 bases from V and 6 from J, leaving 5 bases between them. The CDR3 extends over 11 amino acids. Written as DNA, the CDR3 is TGTGCCACCAGGACCTCCGGGGAGCTGTTTTTT. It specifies CATRTSGELFF.

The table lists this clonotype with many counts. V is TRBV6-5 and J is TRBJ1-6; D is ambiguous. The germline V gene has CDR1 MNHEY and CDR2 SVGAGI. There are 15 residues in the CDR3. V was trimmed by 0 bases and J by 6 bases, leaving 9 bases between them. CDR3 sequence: CASSYSPGTNSPLHF. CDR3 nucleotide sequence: TGTGCCAGCAGTTACTCTCCTGGCACTAATTCACCCCTCCACTTT.

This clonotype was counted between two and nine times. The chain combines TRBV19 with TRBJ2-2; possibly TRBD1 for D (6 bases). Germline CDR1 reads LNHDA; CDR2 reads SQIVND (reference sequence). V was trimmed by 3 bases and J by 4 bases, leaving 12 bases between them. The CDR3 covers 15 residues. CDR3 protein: CASSMGQGSTGELFF. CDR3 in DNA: TGTGCCAGTAGTATGGGGCAGGGGAGCACCGGGGAGCTGTTTTTT.